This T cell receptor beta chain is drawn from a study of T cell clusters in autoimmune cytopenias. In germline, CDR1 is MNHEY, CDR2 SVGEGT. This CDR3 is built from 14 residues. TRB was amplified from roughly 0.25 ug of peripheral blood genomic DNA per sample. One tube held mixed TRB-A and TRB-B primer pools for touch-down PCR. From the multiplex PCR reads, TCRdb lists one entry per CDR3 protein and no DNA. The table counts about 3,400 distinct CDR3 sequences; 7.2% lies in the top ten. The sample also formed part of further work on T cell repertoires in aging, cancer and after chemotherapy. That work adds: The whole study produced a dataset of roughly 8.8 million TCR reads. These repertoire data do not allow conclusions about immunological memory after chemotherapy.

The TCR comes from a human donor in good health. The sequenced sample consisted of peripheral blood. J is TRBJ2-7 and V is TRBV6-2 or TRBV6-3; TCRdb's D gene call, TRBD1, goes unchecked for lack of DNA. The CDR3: CASSTGQGAYEQYF.